The rows below give T cell receptor beta chains drawn from one sample of a study of T cell responses to AZD1222 COVID-19 vaccine. TCRdb's copy holds only in-frame clones and misses some; the assay was immunoSEQ multiplex PCR. This sample has 150,000 or so clones; over 90% occur once, and the top ten carry about 5.1%. This sample comprised peripheral blood, obtained on day 0 of AZD1222 vaccination. The receptors shown here come from an adult in good health. The CDR3 runs from the conserved cysteine through the conserved F or W. The D gene is left open where the match is weak. Part of the rows lack a size; the others show once, few, many or a class for expanded clones.

v_call,clone_size,d_call,j_call,cdr3_aa,cdr3_nt
TRBV25-1,NA,TRBD1,TRBJ1-2,CASTGQGAYGYTF,TGTGCCAGCACGGGACAGGGAGCCTATGGCTACACCTTC
TRBV5-8,NA,NA,TRBJ1-1,CASSLARGATEAFF,TGTGCCAGCAGCTTGGCGCGGGGGGCCACTGAAGCTTTCTTT
TRBV12-3/TRBV12-4,NA,TRBD1,TRBJ2-2,CASTPDRGGELFF,TGTGCCAGCACGCCAGACAGGGGAGGCGAGCTGTTTTTT
TRBV5-4,NA,TRBD2,TRBJ2-1,CASSTSGLAGFFNEQFF,TGTGCCAGCAGCACCTCGGGACTAGCGGGATTTTTCAATGAGCAGTTCTTC
TRBV28,NA,NA,TRBJ1-2,CASSAPRVNYGYTF,TGTGCCAGCAGTGCCCCCCGGGTTAACTATGGCTACACCTTC
TRBV9,NA,NA,TRBJ1-2,CASSVDPGPDYGYTF,TGTGCCAGCAGCGTAGATCCGGGACCGGACTATGGCTACACCTTC
TRBV19,few,NA,TRBJ1-6,CASSIQASYNSPLHF,TGTGCCAGTAGTATCCAGGCCTCCTATAATTCACCCCTCCACTTT
TRBV6-5,NA,TRBD2,TRBJ2-7,CASSPPGLASREQYF,TGTGCCAGCAGTCCACCGGGACTAGCTTCGCGGGAGCAGTACTTC
TRBV7-8,NA,TRBD1,TRBJ1-5,CASSLGTADSNQPQHF,TGTGCCAGCAGCTTGGGGACAGCGGATAGCAATCAGCCCCAGCATTTT
TRBV27,NA,NA,TRBJ1-4,CASSSLGNEKLFF,TGTGCCAGCAGTTCATTGGGGAATGAAAAACTGTTTTTT
TRBV9,NA,NA,TRBJ2-5,CASSGTTSKETQYF,TGTGCCAGCAGCGGGACTACATCTAAAGAGACCCAGTACTTC
TRBV12-5,NA,NA,TRBJ1-1,CASGLVRLQAFF,TGTGCTAGTGGTTTGGTACGGCTTCAGGCTTTCTTT
TRBV6-5,NA,TRBD2,TRBJ2-7,CASSRLAGRYEQYF,TGTGCCAGCAGTCGACTAGCGGGAAGGTACGAGCAGTACTTC
TRBV27,NA,TRBD2,TRBJ2-2,CASSFWGGTGELFF,TGTGCCAGCAGTTTCTGGGGGGGAACCGGGGAGCTGTTTTTT
TRBV2,NA,NA,TRBJ1-2,CASSAQGYYGYTF,TGTGCCAGCAGTGCTCAGGGTTACTATGGCTACACCTTC
TRBV9,NA,NA,TRBJ1-1,CASSFSGTADTEAFF,TGTGCCAGCAGTTTTTCCGGGACCGCAGACACTGAAGCTTTCTTT
TRBV10-1,NA,TRBD1,TRBJ2-2,CASSVTQGSTGELFF,TGCGCCAGCAGTGTGACACAGGGGAGCACCGGGGAGCTGTTTTTT
TRBV5-1,NA,NA,TRBJ1-4,CASSLEGATNEKLFF,TGCGCCAGCAGCTTGGAAGGGGCGACTAATGAAAAACTGTTTTTT
TRBV20-1,NA,NA,TRBJ1-2,CSWTVLDGYTF,TGCAGCTGGACAGTATTGGATGGCTACACCTTC
TRBV6-1,NA,NA,TRBJ1-4,CASSEQFRGSSEKLFF,TGTGCCAGCAGTGAACAATTCAGGGGTTCAAGTGAAAAACTGTTTTTT
TRBV6-5,NA,NA,TRBJ2-7,CASSTANNYEQYF,TGTGCCAGCAGCACAGCAAACAACTACGAGCAGTACTTC
TRBV19,NA,TRBD2,TRBJ2-1,CASRNDGTSGNEQFF,TGTGCCAGTAGGAACGACGGGACTAGCGGAAATGAGCAGTTCTTC
TRBV11-2,NA,NA,TRBJ1-6,CASSLGIRPNSPLHF,TGTGCCAGCAGCTTAGGTATCAGGCCCAATTCACCCCTCCACTTT
TRBV6-5,once,NA,TRBJ1-6,CASTRAGKNSPLHF,TGTGCCAGCACCCGGGCAGGGAAGAATTCACCCCTCCACTTT
TRBV7-8,NA,TRBD2,TRBJ2-1,CASSNPGLAGGIYYNEQFF,TGTGCCAGCAGCAATCCGGGACTAGCGGGAGGGATATACTACAATGAGCAGTTCTTC
TRBV2,NA,NA,TRBJ1-1,CASNPRGQTEAFF,TGTGCCAGCAACCCCCGGGGGCAAACTGAAGCTTTCTTT
TRBV27,NA,TRBD1,TRBJ2-7,CASSSGGYGYEQYF,TGTGCCAGCAGTTCAGGGGGCTATGGCTACGAGCAGTACTTC
TRBV5-1,NA,NA,TRBJ2-3,CASSWLPGLVTDTQYF,TGCGCCAGCAGCTGGCTCCCGGGACTCGTTACAGATACGCAGTATTTT
TRBV3-1/TRBV3-2,NA,NA,TRBJ1-1,CASSQAAEAFF,TGTGCCAGCAGCCAAGCGGCTGAAGCTTTCTTT
TRBV9,NA,NA,TRBJ2-1,CASSVVGVGSEQFF,TGTGCCAGCAGCGTAGTAGGTGTGGGTAGTGAGCAGTTCTTC
TRBV10-3,NA,TRBD1,TRBJ2-7,CATGQGDYEQYF,TGTGCCACCGGACAGGGCGACTACGAGCAGTACTTC
TRBV7-9,NA,NA,TRBJ1-3,CASSLVGGNSGNTIYF,TGTGCCAGCAGCTTAGTTGGCGGGAACTCTGGAAACACCATATATTTT
TRBV24-1,NA,TRBD2,TRBJ2-1,CATSDSLGTSGANEQFF,TGTGCCACCAGTGATTCTTTAGGGACTAGCGGGGCTAATGAGCAGTTCTTC
TRBV5-1,NA,NA,TRBJ2-2,CASSLGQRNTGELFF,TGCGCCAGCAGCTTGGGGCAACGGAACACCGGGGAGCTGTTTTTT
TRBV5-4,NA,NA,TRBJ2-5,CASSPKQGGEETQYF,TGTGCCAGCAGCCCGAAACAGGGGGGGGAAGAGACCCAGTACTTC
TRBV5-4,few,NA,TRBJ2-7,CASSLAGIPLYEQYF,TGTGCCAGCAGCTTGGCCGGGATTCCTTTATACGAGCAGTACTTC
TRBV18,NA,TRBD1,TRBJ2-1,CASSSNTGTDYNEQFF,TGTGCCAGCTCGTCCAATACCGGGACAGACTACAATGAGCAGTTCTTC
TRBV15,NA,NA,TRBJ1-5,CATSRGGTINSNQPQHF,TGTGCCACCAGCAGAGGAGGGACGATTAATAGCAATCAGCCCCAGCATTTT
TRBV2,NA,NA,TRBJ2-3,CASGSLRDTQYF,TGTGCCAGCGGGTCTCTTAGGGATACGCAGTATTTT
TRBV6-5,NA,NA,TRBJ1-2,CASSWGGNYGYTF,TGTGCCAGCAGTTGGGGGGGTAACTATGGCTACACCTTC
TRBV5-5,NA,TRBD1,TRBJ2-7,CASRRGQGSYEQYF,TGTGCCAGCAGGCGAGGACAGGGTTCCTACGAGCAGTACTTC
TRBV27,once,TRBD1,TRBJ2-3,CASSLSGEFGPTGAPTDTQYF,TGTGCCAGCAGTTTATCCGGCGAGTTCGGCCCGACAGGGGCTCCCACAGATACGCAGTATTTT
TRBV18,NA,NA,TRBJ1-1,CASSPPSGPNTEAFF,TGTGCCAGCTCACCACCATCAGGGCCGAACACTGAAGCTTTCTTT
TRBV10-3,medium-sized,NA,TRBJ1-1,CAISEGKDSNTEAFF,TGTGCCATCAGTGAGGGGAAGGATTCGAACACTGAAGCTTTCTTT
TRBV24-1,once,TRBD2,TRBJ2-3,CATSDGTSGHTDTQYF,TGTGCCACCAGTGATGGGACTAGCGGACACACAGATACGCAGTATTTT
TRBV5-5,NA,NA,TRBJ2-7,CASTLDLDPLFYEQYF,TGTGCCAGCACCTTAGACCTCGACCCCCTATTCTACGAGCAGTACTTC
TRBV5-1,NA,NA,TRBJ2-1,CASSLEADHSYNEQFF,TGCGCCAGCAGCTTGGAGGCAGATCACTCCTACAATGAGCAGTTCTTC
TRBV27,NA,NA,TRBJ1-1,CASSPSTGTQAFF,TGTGCCAGCAGTCCGTCAACAGGGACTCAAGCTTTCTTT
TRBV19,NA,TRBD1,TRBJ2-4,CASSTRRDSKNIQYF,TGTGCCAGTAGTACCCGACGGGACAGCAAAAACATTCAGTACTTC
TRBV24-1,NA,TRBD2,TRBJ2-1,CATSDTTSGAYNEQFF,TGTGCCACCAGTGATACGACTAGCGGGGCGTACAATGAGCAGTTCTTC
TRBV9,few,NA,TRBJ1-4,CASSPSGKGNEKLFF,TGTGCCAGCAGCCCGTCAGGGAAGGGTAATGAAAAACTGTTTTTT
TRBV7-9,NA,TRBD2,TRBJ2-7,CASRGGTSGIYEQYF,TGTGCCAGCAGGGGAGGGACTAGCGGGATCTACGAGCAGTACTTC
TRBV10-2,NA,TRBD1,TRBJ2-7,CASSENSPGQGYEQYF,TGCGCCAGCAGTGAGAATAGCCCAGGACAGGGGTACGAGCAGTACTTC
TRBV19,NA,TRBD1,TRBJ1-3,CASSSGQGRIAGNTIYF,TGTGCCAGTAGCAGTGGACAGGGGAGGATCGCTGGAAACACCATATATTTT
TRBV7-8,once,NA,TRBJ1-2,CASSLGATNYGYTF,TGTGCCAGCAGCTTGGGCGCTACTAACTATGGCTACACCTTC
TRBV30,NA,TRBD1,TRBJ2-7,CAWRQQGSSYEQYF,TGTGCCTGGAGGCAACAGGGGAGCTCCTACGAGCAGTACTTC
TRBV3-1/TRBV3-2,NA,NA,TRBJ1-2,CASSQDYGYTF,TGTGCCAGCAGCCAAGATTATGGCTACACCTTC